This paragraph reports one T cell receptor beta chain. These data are taken from a study of CD8 T cells in Susac syndrome. CDR1 and CDR2 from the germline V gene are SGHDN and FVKESK. Trimming removed 6 bases at V and 3 bases at J, with 11 bases between. The CDR3 covers 13 residues. Random hexamers were used to reverse transcribe an amount of about 0.45 to 1 ug RNA. TCRdb redid the calling of the immunoSEQ multiplex PCR reads with MiXCR, one entry per CDR3 protein. The table has around 70,000 distinct CDR3 sequences, around 95% seen once; the top ten hold 0.55% to 0.7%. The chain joins TRBV14 to TRBJ2-5, with a weak D call TRBD2 (5 bases). The receptor comes from a human donor with multiple sclerosis. Input material: CD8+ T cells from PBMCs. The CDR3 bases are TGTGCCAGCAGACAGATCGGGGAAGAGACCCAGTACTTC. Its protein product is CASRQIGEETQYF.